This TCR beta chain was obtained from a study of control samples from healthy donors and cancer patients. The repertoire was sequenced with immunoSEQ multiplex PCR; TCRdb's copy has only in-frame clones and lacks some. The sample records 200,000 to 250,000 clones, 85% to 95% being singletons. The CDR3 covers 12 residues. Between the trimmed V and J ends, which lost 6 bases and 6 bases, there was a span of 11 bases. The V call is TRBV12-3 or TRBV12-4, the J call TRBJ1-2; D uncertain. This receptor was taken from a man in his forties or fifties in good health. The specimen was blood. This chain's CDR3 is CASSLFSHGYTF. The DNA for the CDR3 is TGTGCCAGCAGCCTCTTCTCTCATGGCTACACCTTC.